This T cell receptor beta chain stems from a study of molecular identifiers for immune sequencing clone quantification. General observations from the study: Researchers reportedly could pick up spiked Jurkat TCR RNA from one cell mixed into approximately 1 million naive cells.

A single record per CDR3 protein comes from TCRdb applying MiXCR to the PCR reads. The table shows more than 450,000 distinct CDR3 sequences, with over 20% occurring only once. Sequencing libraries of naive CD8 cells derived from around 20,000 to 1,000,000 sorted cells with 10%, 30% or 50% RNA. This clonotype was detected ten times or more. The antigen remains unidentified. CDR3 length equals 18 residues. The V end lost 2 bases, the J end lost 1 base, and 20 bases lay between the germline ends. Germline lookup yields CDR1 MDHEN and CDR2 SYDVKM. The clonotype was recovered from a human donor in good health. Some libraries in this study had Jurkat cell RNA spiked in. The rearrangement joins TRBV28 to TRBJ1-1; no clear D gene. The sequencing input was naive CD8+ T cells from blood, with Jurkat cell RNA spiked in. Documented subset: FACS-sorted CD8+CD4-CCR7+CD45RA+ naive T cells. DNA for the CDR3: TGTGCCAGCAGTTTAGAGAGTTTCCGTCCGGGCCCGAACACTGAAGCTTTCTTT. Its translation: CASSLESFRPGPNTEAFF.